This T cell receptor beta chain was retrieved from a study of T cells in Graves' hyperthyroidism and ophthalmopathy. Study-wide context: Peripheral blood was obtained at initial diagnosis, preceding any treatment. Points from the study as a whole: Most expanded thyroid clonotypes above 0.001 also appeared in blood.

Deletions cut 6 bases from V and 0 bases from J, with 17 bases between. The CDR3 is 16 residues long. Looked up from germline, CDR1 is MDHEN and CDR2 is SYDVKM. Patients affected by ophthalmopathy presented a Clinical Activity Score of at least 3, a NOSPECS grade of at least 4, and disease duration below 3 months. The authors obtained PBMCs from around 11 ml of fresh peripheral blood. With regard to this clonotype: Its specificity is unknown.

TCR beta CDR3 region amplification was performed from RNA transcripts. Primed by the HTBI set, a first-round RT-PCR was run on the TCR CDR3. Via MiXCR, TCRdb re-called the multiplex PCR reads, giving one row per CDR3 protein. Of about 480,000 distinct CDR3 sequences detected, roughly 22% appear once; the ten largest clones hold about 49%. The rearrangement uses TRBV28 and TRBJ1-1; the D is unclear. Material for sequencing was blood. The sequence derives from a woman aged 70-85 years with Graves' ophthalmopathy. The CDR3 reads CASSSRGGRLNTEAFF. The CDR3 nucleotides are TGTGCCAGCAGCTCCCGGGGTGGACGGTTGAACACTGAAGCTTTCTTT.